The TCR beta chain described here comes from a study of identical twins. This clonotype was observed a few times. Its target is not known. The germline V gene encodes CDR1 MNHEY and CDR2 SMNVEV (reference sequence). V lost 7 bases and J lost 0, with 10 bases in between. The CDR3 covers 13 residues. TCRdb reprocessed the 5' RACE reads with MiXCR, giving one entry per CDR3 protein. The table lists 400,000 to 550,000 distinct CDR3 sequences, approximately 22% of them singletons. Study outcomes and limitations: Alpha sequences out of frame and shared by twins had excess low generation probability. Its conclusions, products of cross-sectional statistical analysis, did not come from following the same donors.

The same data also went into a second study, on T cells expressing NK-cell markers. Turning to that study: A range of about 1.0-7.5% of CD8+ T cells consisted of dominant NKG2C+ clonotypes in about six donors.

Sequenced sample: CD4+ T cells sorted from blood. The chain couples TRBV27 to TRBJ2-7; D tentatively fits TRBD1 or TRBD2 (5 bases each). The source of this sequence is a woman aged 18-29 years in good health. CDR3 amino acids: CASKGTGSYEQYF. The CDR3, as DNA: TGTGCCAGCAAGGGGACGGGCTCCTACGAGCAGTACTTC.